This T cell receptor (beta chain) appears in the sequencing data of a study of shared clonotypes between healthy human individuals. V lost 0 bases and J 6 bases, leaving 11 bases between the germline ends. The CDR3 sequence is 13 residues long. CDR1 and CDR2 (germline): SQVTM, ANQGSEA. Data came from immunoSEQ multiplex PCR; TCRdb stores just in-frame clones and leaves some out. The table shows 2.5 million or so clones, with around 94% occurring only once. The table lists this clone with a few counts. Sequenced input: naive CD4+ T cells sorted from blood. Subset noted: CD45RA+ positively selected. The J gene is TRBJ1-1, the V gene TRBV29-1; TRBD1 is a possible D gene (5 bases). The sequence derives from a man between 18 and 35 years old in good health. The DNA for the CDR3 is TGCAGCGTTGAAGAGGCGGGGCGGGCTGAAGCTTTCTTT. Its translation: CSVEEAGRAEAFF.